Below, 21 T cell receptor beta chains from the same sample are listed, as sequenced in a study of cytomegalovirus exposure and HLA in healthy donors. Primers included in the PCR were 60 Vbeta and 13 Jbeta primers. This table comes from immunoSEQ multiplex PCR, and its TCRdb copy is limited to in-frame clones, with some not included. The table records fewer than 200,000 clones, approximately 80% of them present only once. What was sequenced was PBMCs. These receptors originate from a man aged 40-55 years in good health and CMV-seronegative.

V and J are TRBV2 and TRBJ2-5; TRBD1 matches at 8 bases. V shed 6 bases and J 4 bases; nucleotides not matched to a gene: 7. The length of the CDR3 is 14 residues. Per germline, CDR1 SNHLY and CDR2 FYNNEI. The CDR3 bases are TGTGCCAGCAGCGGACAGGGAATAGGAGAGACCCAGTACTTC. Translated, it gives CASSGQGIGETQYF.

This chain joins TRBV5-1 and TRBJ2-2; D call uncertain. V lost 6 bases and J lost 4, with 10 bases in between. The germline V gene has CDR1 SGHRS and CDR2 YFSETQ. The CDR3 is 13 amino acids. The CDR3 protein is CASTRSGTGELFF. The CDR3 DNA reads TGCGCCAGCACCCGTTCAGGCACCGGGGAGCTGTTTTTT.

This chain joins TRBV5-1 and TRBJ2-5; 14 nucleotides match TRBD2. Trimming cost V 0 bases and J 2 bases; bases outside gene matches: 6. The CDR3 has 18 amino acids. Germline V gives CDR1 SGHRS, CDR2 YFSETQ. This chain's CDR3 is CASSLGRLAGGRQETQYF. The CDR3 bases are TGCGCCAGCAGCTTGGGTCGACTAGCGGGGGGGCGACAAGAGACCCAGTACTTC. The variable domain in full, with the rest retrieved from reference TRBV5-1 and TRBJ2-5, is KAGVTQTPRYLIKTRGQQVTLSCSPISGHRSVSWYQQTPGQGLQFLFEYFSETQRNKGNFPGRFSGRQFSNSRSEMNVSTLELGDSALYLCASSLGRLAGGRQETQYFGPGTRLLVL.

The chain has TRBV4-2 and TRBJ2-7, with TRBD2 identical over 8 bases. The CDR3 is made up of 16 amino acids. Germline CDR1 reads LGHNA; CDR2 reads YNFKEQ. The J segment lost 7 bases and the V segment lost 0 bases, leaving 11 bases of the junction unmatched. DNA of the CDR3: TGTGCCAGCAGCCAAGAGAGCGGGGGAAATCTGGGGGAGCAGTACTTC. Translated, it gives CASSQESGGNLGEQYF.

The chain links TRBV7-6 to TRBJ2-1; 13 positions agree with TRBD2. Per the germline V gene, CDR1 is SGHVS and CDR2 is FNYEAQ. Trimming at V came to 3 bases and at J to 5 bases, leaving 4 bases not matched to a gene. This CDR3 is 16 amino acids long. CDR3 sequence reads: CASSLTSGGLNNEQFF. CDR3 coding DNA: TGTGCCAGCAGCTTGACTAGCGGGGGGCTTAACAATGAGCAGTTCTTC.

This chain links TRBV4-1 with TRBJ2-5; D might be TRBD2 (5 bases). Trimming shortened V by 1 base and J by 5 bases, and 14 bases separated the two germline ends. This CDR3 has 15 residues. Germline CDR1 and CDR2: MGHRA and YSYEKL. CDR3 sequence reads: CASSQVKGSGETQYF. The CDR3 nucleotides read TGCGCCAGCAGCCAAGTAAAAGGGTCGGGGGAGACCCAGTACTTC.

The CDR3, as DNA: TGTGCCAGCAGAAGGGGGGGGTTCGGTCAGCCCCAGCATTTT. It codes for CASRRGGFGQPQHF. V is TRBV6-5 and J is TRBJ1-5; TRBD1 might be the D (6 bases). The CDR3 has 14 residues. V lost 6 bases and J 6 bases, leaving 15 bases between the germline ends. Germline V gene lookup returns CDR1 MNHEY and CDR2 SVGAGI.

The chain combines TRBV9 with TRBJ2-5; 8 bases align to TRBD2. This CDR3 is built from 16 residues. Germline trimming cut 2 bases from V and 0 bases from J; bases unmatched to any gene: 6. From germline, CDR1 is SGDLS and CDR2 YYNGEE. The CDR3 sequence is CASSVDSGVNQETQYF. As DNA, the CDR3 is TGTGCCAGCAGCGTCGATAGCGGGGTGAACCAAGAGACCCAGTACTTC.

The chain uses TRBV5-4 and TRBJ2-1; a weak D match, TRBD1 (6 bases). V was shortened by 4 bases and J by 0 bases, with 14 bases between the two germline ends. Per the germline V gene, CDR1 is SGHNT and CDR2 is YYREEE (reference sequence). The CDR3 consists of 16 residues. The CDR3 protein is CASSRSTGSSYNEQFF. CDR3 DNA sequence: TGTGCCAGCAGCCGATCCACAGGGAGCTCCTACAATGAGCAGTTCTTC.

This clone appeared a few times. The CDR3 spells CASSDGRGTRSYEQYF. The CDR3 DNA is TGCGCCAGCAGCGATGGGAGGGGGACACGGTCCTACGAGCAGTACTTC. V usage is TRBV5-1 and J usage is TRBJ2-7; a possible D gene is TRBD2 (7 bases). V was pared by 4 bases and J by 1 base, with 18 bases between. CDR1 is SGHRS and CDR2 is YFSETQ in the germline V gene. The CDR3 sequence is 16 residues long. Looking up the rest from reference TRBV5-1 and TRBJ2-7 gives the full variable domain: KAGVTQTPRYLIKTRGQQVTLSCSPISGHRSVSWYQQTPGQGLQFLFEYFSETQRNKGNFPGRFSGRQFSNSRSEMNVSTLELGDSALYLCASSDGRGTRSYEQYFGPGTRLTVT.

V is TRBV19 and J is TRBJ1-5, with TRBD1 matching over 8 bases. CDR3 length: 14 amino acids. V lost 11 bases and J lost 3; bases outside the gene matches: 9. Germline CDR1 LNHDA, CDR2 SQIVND (reference sequence). The CDR3 nucleotides read TGTGCCGTAGGACAGACAGGGGACAATCAGCCCCAGCATTTT. Protein product: CAVGQTGDNQPQHF.

The V call is TRBV11-1, the J call TRBJ1-1; TRBD1 aligns across 7 bases. This CDR3 spans 17 amino acids. CDR1 SGHAT and CDR2 FQDESV come from the germline V gene (reference sequence). After removal of 5 bases from V and 3 bases from J, the junction contained 15 bases not matched to a gene. The CDR3, as DNA: TGTGCCAGCAGCCGTACGAGGGCCAGGGGGTTGGACACTGAAGCTTTCTTT. As protein: CASSRTRARGLDTEAFF.

This chain connects TRBV25-1 to TRBJ1-1, with no clear D. Germline loops: CDR1 MGHDK, CDR2 SYGVNS. V dropped 1 base and J dropped 5 bases, with 20 bases sitting between them. The CDR3 has 17 amino acids. The CDR3 region is CASSESAGKPRGTEAFF. CDR3 DNA sequence: TGTGCCAGCAGTGAATCCGCGGGAAAACCCCGGGGTACTGAAGCTTTCTTT.

Points on this clone: At the DNA level, this CDR3 is encoded by other sequences in the same sample as well. The rearrangement uses TRBV5-1 and TRBJ1-1; 8 positions match TRBD1. Germline lookup yields CDR1 SGHRS and CDR2 YFSETQ. CDR3 length: 12 residues. Losses at the gene ends were 5 bases for V and 5 bases for J; bases not matched to a gene: 2. For the CDR3, the DNA is TGCGCCAGCAGTCGACAGGGGACTGAAGCTTTCTTT. Its protein is CASSRQGTEAFF.

The chain is built from TRBV7-6 and TRBJ2-1; TRBD2 might be the D (6 bases). CDR3 length: 17 residues. Trimming stripped 0 bases from V and 0 bases from J, with 12 bases between. The V gene's germline CDR1 is SGHVS and CDR2 FNYEAQ. CDR3 sequence reads: CASSLAPVGGSYNEQFF. CDR3 in DNA: TGTGCCAGCAGCTTAGCTCCGGTCGGGGGCTCCTACAATGAGCAGTTCTTC. The whole variable domain, remainder taken from reference TRBV7-6 and TRBJ2-1, is GAGVSQSPRYKVTKRGQDVALRCDPISGHVSLYWYRQALGQGPEFLTYFNYEAQQDKSGLPNDRFSAERPEGSISTLTIQRTEQRDSAMYRCASSLAPVGGSYNEQFFGPGTRLTVL.

CDR3 DNA: TGTGCCAGCCGTCGGGACAGAAGTAATCAGCCCCAGCATTTT. It specifies CASRRDRSNQPQHF. This chain uses TRBV6-6 with TRBJ1-5; 7 bases agree with TRBD1. This CDR3 is built from 14 residues. J was trimmed by 4 bases and V by 8 bases; bases with no gene match: 8. Germline lookup yields CDR1 MNHNY and CDR2 SVGAGI (reference sequence).

The chain combines TRBV5-1 with TRBJ2-7, with TRBD1 matching 9 bases. The CDR3 is 15 amino acids. Germline trimming cut 4 bases from V and 2 bases from J; bases unmatched to any gene: 7. CDR1 and CDR2 (germline): SGHRS, YFSETQ. The CDR3 loop reads CASSPETGGPYEQYF. The CDR3 DNA reads TGCGCCAGCAGCCCCGAAACAGGGGGCCCCTACGAGCAGTACTTC.

The CDR3 nucleotides are TGCGCCAGCAGCTTACAGGATTCCGGGGAGCTGTTTTTT. Translation: CASSLQDSGELFF. The chain employs TRBV5-1 and TRBJ2-2, with a weak D call TRBD1 (5 bases). Trimming left V 2 bases short and J 6 bases short, with 8 bases between. CDR1 is SGHRS, CDR2 YFSETQ, per germline. The CDR3 contains 13 residues. The variable domain in full, with the rest retrieved from reference TRBV5-1 and TRBJ2-2, is KAGVTQTPRYLIKTRGQQVTLSCSPISGHRSVSWYQQTPGQGLQFLFEYFSETQRNKGNFPGRFSGRQFSNSRSEMNVSTLELGDSALYLCASSLQDSGELFFGEGSRLTVL.

J is TRBJ2-1 and V is TRBV7-2, with a possible D match to TRBD1 (6 bases). V dropped 2 bases and J dropped 9 bases, with 14 bases sitting between them. The V gene's germline CDR1 is SGHTA and CDR2 FQGNSA. The CDR3 covers 14 residues. The CDR3 reads CASSLMAGVTEQFF. The CDR3 DNA reads as TGTGCCAGCAGCTTAATGGCAGGGGTCACTGAGCAGTTCTTC.

This chain joins TRBV6-5 and TRBJ2-1; D uncertain. V shed 5 bases and J shed 6 bases, with 11 bases lying between them. The CDR3 totals 13 residues. Germline V gene sequence: CDR1 MNHEY, CDR2 SVGAGI. CDR3 nucleotides: TGTGCCAGCAGTACAAATTCCGTCAATGAGCAGTTCTTC. Protein: CASSTNSVNEQFF.

This clone was recorded a few times. The chain recombines TRBV30 with TRBJ2-7, with 13 bases that match TRBD2. V was pared by 5 bases and J by 2 bases, with 3 bases of the junction left unmatched. Germline CDR1 and CDR2: GTSNPN and SVGIG (reference sequence). CDR3 length equals 14 residues. The CDR3 nucleotides are TGTGCCTGGGGGACTAGCGGGGCCACCTACGAGCAGTACTTC. It is translated as CAWGTSGATYEQYF. Using reference TRBV30 and TRBJ2-7 for the parts outside the CDR3, the full variable domain is SQTIHQWPATLVQPVGSPLSLECTVEGTSNPNLYWYRQAAGRGLQLLFYSVGIGQISSEVPQNLSASRPQDRQFILSSKKLLLSDSGFYLCAWGTSGATYEQYFGPGTRLTVT.